Following are 8 T cell receptor beta chains from one sample sequenced in a study of cytomegalovirus exposure and HLA in healthy donors. PCR involved 60 Vbeta and 13 Jbeta primers. Assay: immunoSEQ multiplex PCR; the TCRdb copy retains only in-frame clones and omits some. The sample shows roughly 170,000 clones, about 80% of them seen only once. The source material was PBMCs. These receptors were obtained from a man between 25 and 39 years old in good health and CMV-seronegative.

Comments on this clone: Other DNA sequences in this sample translate to the same CDR3. The V and J genes are TRBV20-1 and TRBJ2-7; no definite D call. Trimming pared 6 bases from V and 3 bases from J, leaving 9 bases between. CDR3 length: 11 residues. Germline V CDR1 and CDR2: DFQATT, SNEGSKA (reference sequence). The CDR3 coding sequence is TGCAGTGCGCGACTGGGCTACGAGCAGTACTTC. Amino acids: CSARLGYEQYF.

V usage is TRBV5-6 and J usage is TRBJ1-4; D may be TRBD1 (5 bases). There are 11 residues in the CDR3. Germline CDR1 and CDR2: SGHDT and YYEEEE. V was clipped by 0 bases and J by 17 bases, with 11 bases between them. CDR3 amino acids: CASSLGGDSFF. CDR3 bases: TGTGCCAGCAGCTTGGGAGGGGACTCTTTTTTT. Complete variable domain (other parts from reference TRBV5-6 and TRBJ1-4): DAGVTQSPTHLIKTRGQQVTLRCSPKSGHDTVSWYQQALGQGPQFIFQYYEEEERQRGNFPDRFSGHQFPNYSSELNVNALLLGDSALYLCASSLGGDSFFGSGTQLSVL.

The chain recombines TRBV5-3 with TRBJ1-5; maybe TRBD1 (6 bases). TRBV5-3 counts as an open reading frame of uncertain function. The germline V and J ends were trimmed by 7 bases and 3 bases, with 17 bases remaining between them. There are 15 residues in the CDR3. The CDR3 loop is CARLGLGQHNQPQHF. The CDR3, as DNA: TGTGCCAGATTAGGGTTAGGACAGCACAATCAGCCCCAGCATTTT.

This chain uses TRBV6-6 with TRBJ2-2, with TRBD2 matching 7 bases. Germline lookup yields CDR1 MNHNY and CDR2 SVGAGI (reference sequence). V lost 8 bases and J lost 6; bases outside the gene matches: 9. The CDR3 has 14 amino acids. The CDR3: CASGRTRDAGELFF. The CDR3 bases are TGTGCCAGCGGAAGGACTAGGGATGCCGGGGAGCTGTTTTTT.

The chain uses TRBV7-8 and TRBJ1-5; possible D gene TRBD1, 5 bases. V was pared by 1 base and J by 3 bases, with 7 bases between. There are 14 residues in the CDR3. The germline V gene encodes CDR1 SGHVS and CDR2 FQNEAQ. CDR3 in DNA: TGTGCCAGCAGCTTAGGACAGATCAATCAGCCCCAGCATTTT. Its protein product is CASSLGQINQPQHF. Complete variable domain (other parts from reference TRBV7-8 and TRBJ1-5): GAGVSQSPRYKVAKRGQDVALRCDPISGHVSLFWYQQALGQGPEFLTYFQNEAQLDKSGLPSDRFFAERPEGSVSTLKIQRTQQEDSAVYLCASSLGQINQPQHFGDGTRLSIL.

The chain links TRBV5-1 to TRBJ2-1; TRBD1 aligns across 7 bases. The ends lost 4 bases at V and 2 bases at J; junction bases unmatched: 6. CDR1 is SGHRS and CDR2 is YFSETQ in the germline V gene. There are 15 residues in the CDR3. CDR3 in DNA: TGCGCCAGCAGCACAAACCAGGGGGCCTACAATGAGCAGTTCTTC. Translating gives CASSTNQGAYNEQFF.

The rearrangement uses TRBV2 and TRBJ1-5; 10 bases are a match to TRBD1. Per germline, CDR1 SNHLY and CDR2 FYNNEI. V lost 2 bases and J lost 1; bases outside the gene matches: 5. The CDR3 covers 17 residues. In DNA form, the CDR3 reads TGTGCCAGCAGTGAATTTGGGGACAGGGGAAGCAATCAGCCCCAGCATTTT. As protein: CASSEFGDRGSNQPQHF. Full variable domain (rest looked up from reference TRBV2 and TRBJ1-5): EPEVTQTPSHQVTQMGQEVILRCVPISNHLYFYWYRQILGQKVEFLVSFYNNEISEKSEIFDDQFSVERPDGSNFTLKIRSTKLEDSAMYFCASSEFGDRGSNQPQHFGDGTRLSIL.

This clone was recorded once. The V gene is TRBV27, the J gene TRBJ1-6, with no clear D. Germline V gives CDR1 MNHEY, CDR2 SMNVEV (reference sequence). Trimming removed 0 bases at V and 4 bases at J, with 16 bases between. The length of the CDR3 is 18 residues. The CDR3 DNA reads as TGTGCCAGCAGTTTATCCTGGAATGGGCTTCTATATAATTCACCCCTCCACTTT. Translating it yields CASSLSWNGLLYNSPLHF.